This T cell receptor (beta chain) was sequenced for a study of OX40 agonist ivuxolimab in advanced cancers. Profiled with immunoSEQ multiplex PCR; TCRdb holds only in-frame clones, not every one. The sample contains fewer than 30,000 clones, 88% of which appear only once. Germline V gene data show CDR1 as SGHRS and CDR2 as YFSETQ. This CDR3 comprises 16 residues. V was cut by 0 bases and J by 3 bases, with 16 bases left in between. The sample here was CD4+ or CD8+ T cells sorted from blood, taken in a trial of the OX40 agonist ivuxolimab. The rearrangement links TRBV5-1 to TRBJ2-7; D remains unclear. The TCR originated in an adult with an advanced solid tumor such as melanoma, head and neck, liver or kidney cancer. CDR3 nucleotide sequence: TGCGCCAGCAGCTTGGAGGGCCTCCAGTTTTTCTACGAGCAGTACTTC. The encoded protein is CASSLEGLQFFYEQYF. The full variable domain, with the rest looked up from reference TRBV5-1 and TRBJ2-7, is KAGVTQTPRYLIKTRGQQVTLSCSPISGHRSVSWYQQTPGQGLQFLFEYFSETQRNKGNFPGRFSGRQFSNSRSEMNVSTLELGDSALYLCASSLEGLQFFYEQYFGPGTRLTVT.